The source of this T cell receptor beta chain is a study of blood T cell repertoires in COVID-19 (dated by TCRdb to between 2020 and 2021). The study in broad terms: Samples from collaborators originated in the United States, Italy and Spain and spanned both the acute and convalescent phases of COVID-19. The dataset comprised deeply sampled blood TCRbeta repertoires from subjects exposed to, actively infected with, or recovered from COVID-19. The repertoires were released in a freely available public database intended as a resource for research on the immune response to SARS-CoV-2. The prospective study material was composed of cDNA or gDNA derived from T cells, B-cell-depleted T cells, or PBMCs. The samples were drawn from the first 160 participants of the ongoing ImmuneRACE study and from over 950 subjects provided by 6 global collaborators. Sample metadata almost always included a de-identified subject ID, COVID-19 status, age in years and sex. Where HLA class I and class II types were available, the types were taken from metadata supplied by the sample provider, not from assay-based typing. Overall results and qualifications from the work: The amount of clinical and demographic metadata varied by source and participant and was provided uncurated.

TCRbeta CDR3 regions were amplified from genomic DNA by means of the immunoSEQ Assay, a bias-controlled multiplex PCR. Per the authors' processing: Nucleated cell counts per sample were estimated from amplification of reference gene primers within the assay. To quantify the absolute abundance of each unique TCRbeta CDR3 rearrangement, sequence reads were collapsed and filtered. Productive Simpson clonality was computed per sample as the square root of Simpson's diversity index over productive rearrangements. Entries here come from immuneACCESS through TCRdb and include only in-frame sequences with V and J called. Some clones fail to appear in such tables; in the studies checked, an unresolved V gene covers under half of the shortfall, and the cause of the remainder is unknown. V, J and clone size are taken as reported in that table, and D and trimming were inferred from the DNA itself. Counted in this sample were under 100,000 clones; roughly 78% of them appeared once. The ten largest account for 8.5% to 12% of the sample.

This clone occurred once. Its recognized antigen is unknown. No per-base quality is available; no much larger clone lies one base away. Each collaborating institution followed its own protocols to collect whole blood in K2EDTA tubes. For TCRbeta analysis, collaborator samples were shipped as frozen whole blood, as isolated PBMCs, or as DNA extracted from either sample type. The sequence was obtained from a man aged 60 to 75 with acute or convalescent COVID-19. The sample was peripheral blood.

The nucleotide sequence is TGTGCCAGCAGCTTACTAGGGACAGGGTGGGATGAGACCCAGTACTTC. The resulting protein is CASSLLGTGWDETQYF. Recombination linked TRBV5-4 to TRBJ2-5, with 9 bases matching TRBD1. From the cysteine up to the phenylalanine, the CDR3 has a length of 16 residues. The entry retains the CDR3 DNA only, 48 bases that are in frame from base 1. Germline trimming: 2 bases from V, 5 bases from J; junction bases outside gene matches: 10. Taken from the germline V gene (reference sequence), the CDR1 and CDR2 loops are SGHNT and YYREEE.